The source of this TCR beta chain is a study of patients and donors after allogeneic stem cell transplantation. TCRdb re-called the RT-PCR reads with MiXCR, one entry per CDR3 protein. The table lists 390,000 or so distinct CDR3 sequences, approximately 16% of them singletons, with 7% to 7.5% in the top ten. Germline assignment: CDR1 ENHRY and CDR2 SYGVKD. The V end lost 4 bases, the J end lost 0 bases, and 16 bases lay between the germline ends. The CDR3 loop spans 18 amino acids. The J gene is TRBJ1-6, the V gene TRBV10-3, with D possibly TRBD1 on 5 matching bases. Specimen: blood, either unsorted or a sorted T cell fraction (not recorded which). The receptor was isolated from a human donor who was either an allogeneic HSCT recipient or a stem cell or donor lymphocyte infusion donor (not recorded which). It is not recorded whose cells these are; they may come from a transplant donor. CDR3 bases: TGTGCCATCAGTGGAACCGGGACTCCGAGCTCCTATAATTCACCCCTCCACTTT. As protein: CAISGTGTPSSYNSPLHF.